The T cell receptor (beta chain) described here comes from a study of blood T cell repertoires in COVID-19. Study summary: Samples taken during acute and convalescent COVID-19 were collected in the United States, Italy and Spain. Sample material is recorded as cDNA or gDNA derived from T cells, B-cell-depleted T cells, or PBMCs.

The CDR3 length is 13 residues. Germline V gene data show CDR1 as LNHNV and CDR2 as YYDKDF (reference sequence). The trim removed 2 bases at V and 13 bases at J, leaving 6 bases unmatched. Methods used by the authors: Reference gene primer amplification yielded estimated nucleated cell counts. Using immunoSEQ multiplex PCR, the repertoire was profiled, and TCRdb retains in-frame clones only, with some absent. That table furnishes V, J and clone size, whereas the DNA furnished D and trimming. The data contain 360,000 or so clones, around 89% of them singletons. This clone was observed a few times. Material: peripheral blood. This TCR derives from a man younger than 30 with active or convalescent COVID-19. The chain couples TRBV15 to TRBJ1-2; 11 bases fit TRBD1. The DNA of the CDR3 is TGTGCCACCAGCAGATCGGACAGGGGGCGTCCCACCTTC. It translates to CATSRSDRGRPTF.